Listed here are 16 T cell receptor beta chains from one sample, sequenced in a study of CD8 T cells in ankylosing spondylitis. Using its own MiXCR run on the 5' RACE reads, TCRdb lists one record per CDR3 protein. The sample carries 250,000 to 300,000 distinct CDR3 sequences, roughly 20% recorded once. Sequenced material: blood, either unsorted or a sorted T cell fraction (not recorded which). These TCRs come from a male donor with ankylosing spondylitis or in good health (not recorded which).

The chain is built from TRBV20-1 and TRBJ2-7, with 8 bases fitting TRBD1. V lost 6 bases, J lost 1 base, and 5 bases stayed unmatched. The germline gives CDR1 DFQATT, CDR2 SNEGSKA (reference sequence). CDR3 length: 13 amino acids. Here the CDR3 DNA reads TGCAGTGCAATGGACAGGGTTTCCTACGAGCAGTACGTC. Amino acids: CSAMDRVSYEQYV.

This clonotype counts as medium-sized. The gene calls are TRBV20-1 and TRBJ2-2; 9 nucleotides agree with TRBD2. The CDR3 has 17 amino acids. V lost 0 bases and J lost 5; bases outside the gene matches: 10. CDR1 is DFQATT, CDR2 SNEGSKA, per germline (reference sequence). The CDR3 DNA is TGCAGTGCTAGAGATATAGGTAGCGGGGGAGAAACCGGGGAGCTGTTTTTT. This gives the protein CSARDIGSGGETGELFF.

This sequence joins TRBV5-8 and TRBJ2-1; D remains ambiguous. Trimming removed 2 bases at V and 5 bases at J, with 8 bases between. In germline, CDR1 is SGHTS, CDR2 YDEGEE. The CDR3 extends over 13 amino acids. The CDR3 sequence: CASSFAWDNEQFF. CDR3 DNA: TGTGCCAGCAGCTTCGCGTGGGACAATGAGCAGTTCTTC.

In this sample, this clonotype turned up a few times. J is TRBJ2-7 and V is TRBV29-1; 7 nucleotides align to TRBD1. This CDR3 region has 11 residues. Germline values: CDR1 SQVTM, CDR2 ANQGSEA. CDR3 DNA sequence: TGCAGCGTTGAAGCCGAGGGACAGATACATGTC. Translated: CSVEAEGQIHV.

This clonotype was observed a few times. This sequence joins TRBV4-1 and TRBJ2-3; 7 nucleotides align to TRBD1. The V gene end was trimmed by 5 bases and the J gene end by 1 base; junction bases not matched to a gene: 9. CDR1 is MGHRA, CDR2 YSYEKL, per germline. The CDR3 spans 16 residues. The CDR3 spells CASSGPGTVGTDTQYF. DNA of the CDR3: TGCGCCAGCAGCGGTCCCGGGACAGTGGGCACAGATACGCAGTATTTT.

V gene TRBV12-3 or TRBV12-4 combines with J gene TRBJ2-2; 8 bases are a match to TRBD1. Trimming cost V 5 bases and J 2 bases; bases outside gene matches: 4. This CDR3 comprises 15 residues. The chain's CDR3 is CASSRTGTNTGELFF. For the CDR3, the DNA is TGTGCCAGCAGTCGGACAGGGACCAACACCGGGGAGCTGTTTTTT.

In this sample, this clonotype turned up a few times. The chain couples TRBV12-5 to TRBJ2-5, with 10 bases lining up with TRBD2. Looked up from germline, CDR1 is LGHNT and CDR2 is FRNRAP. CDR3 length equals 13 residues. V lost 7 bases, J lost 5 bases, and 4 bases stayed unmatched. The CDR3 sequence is CASATSGTETQYF. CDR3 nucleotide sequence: TGTGCTAGTGCCACTAGCGGGACCGAGACCCAGTACTTC.

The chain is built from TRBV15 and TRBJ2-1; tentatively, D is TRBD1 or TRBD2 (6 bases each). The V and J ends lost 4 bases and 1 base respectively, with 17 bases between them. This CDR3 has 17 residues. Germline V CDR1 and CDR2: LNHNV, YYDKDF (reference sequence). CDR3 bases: TGTGCCACCAGCACCAGAACGGGGGCTCTTTCCTACAATGAGCAGTTCTTC. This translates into CATSTRTGALSYNEQFF.

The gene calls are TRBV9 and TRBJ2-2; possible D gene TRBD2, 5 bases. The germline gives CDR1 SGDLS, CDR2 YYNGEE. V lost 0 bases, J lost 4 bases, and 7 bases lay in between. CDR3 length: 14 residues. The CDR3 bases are TGTGCCAGCAGCGTAGGAAGCGGCACCGGGGAGCTGTTTTTT. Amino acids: CASSVGSGTGELFF.

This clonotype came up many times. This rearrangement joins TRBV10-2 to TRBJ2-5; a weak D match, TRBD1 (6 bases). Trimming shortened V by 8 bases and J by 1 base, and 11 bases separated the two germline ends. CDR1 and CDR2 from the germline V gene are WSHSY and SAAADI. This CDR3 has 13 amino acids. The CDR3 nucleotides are TGCGCCAGCTTTAGCAGGGGCCAAGAGACCCAGTACTTC. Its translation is CASFSRGQETQYF.

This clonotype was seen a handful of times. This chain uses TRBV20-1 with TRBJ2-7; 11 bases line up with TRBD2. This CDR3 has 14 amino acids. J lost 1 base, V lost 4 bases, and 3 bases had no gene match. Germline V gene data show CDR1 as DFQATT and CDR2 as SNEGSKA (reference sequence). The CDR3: CSAMTSGVSYEQYV. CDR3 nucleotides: TGCAGTGCTATGACTAGCGGGGTATCCTACGAGCAGTACGTC.

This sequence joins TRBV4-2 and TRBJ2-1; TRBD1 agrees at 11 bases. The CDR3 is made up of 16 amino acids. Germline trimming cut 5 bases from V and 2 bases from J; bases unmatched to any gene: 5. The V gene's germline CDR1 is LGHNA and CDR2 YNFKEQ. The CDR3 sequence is CASSSGGQGAYNEQFF. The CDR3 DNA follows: TGTGCCAGCAGCTCGGGGGGACAGGGGGCCTACAATGAGCAGTTCTTC.

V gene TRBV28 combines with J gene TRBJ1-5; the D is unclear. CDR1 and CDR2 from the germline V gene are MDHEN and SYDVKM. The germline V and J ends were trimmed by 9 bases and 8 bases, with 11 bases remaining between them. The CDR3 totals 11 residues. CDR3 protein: CASKKEKPQHF. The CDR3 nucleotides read TGTGCCAGTAAAAAGGAGAAGCCCCAGCATTTT.

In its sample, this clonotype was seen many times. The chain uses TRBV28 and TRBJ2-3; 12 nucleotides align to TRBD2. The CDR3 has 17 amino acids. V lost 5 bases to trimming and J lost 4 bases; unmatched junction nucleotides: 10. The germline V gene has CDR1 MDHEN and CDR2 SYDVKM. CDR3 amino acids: CASSGLAGGPGADTQYF. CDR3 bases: TGTGCCAGCAGTGGTCTAGCGGGGGGGCCAGGGGCAGATACGCAGTATTTT. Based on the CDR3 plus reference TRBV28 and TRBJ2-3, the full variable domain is DVKVTQSSRYLVKRTGEKVFLECVQDMDHENMFWYRQDPGLGLRLIYFSYDVKMKEKGDIPEGYSVSREKKERFSLILESASTNQTSMYLCASSGLAGGPGADTQYFGPGTRLTVL.

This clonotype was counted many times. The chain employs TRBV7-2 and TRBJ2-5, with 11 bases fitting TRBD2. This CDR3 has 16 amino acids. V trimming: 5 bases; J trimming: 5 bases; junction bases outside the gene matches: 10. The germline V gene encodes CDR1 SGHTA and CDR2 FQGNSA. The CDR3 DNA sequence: TGTGCCAGCAGCCCCTCTAGCGGGGGGACTTGGGAGACCCAGTACTTC. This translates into CASSPSSGGTWETQYF.

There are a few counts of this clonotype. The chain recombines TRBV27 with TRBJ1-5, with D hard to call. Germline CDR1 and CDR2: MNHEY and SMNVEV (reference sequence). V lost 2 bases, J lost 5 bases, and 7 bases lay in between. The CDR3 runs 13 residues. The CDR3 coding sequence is TGTGCCAGCAGTTTACGGCAGGATCAGCCCCAGCATTTT. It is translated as CASSLRQDQPQHF.